A selection of T cell receptor beta chains follows, all from one sample in a study of OX40 agonist ivuxolimab in advanced cancers. Produced via immunoSEQ multiplex PCR; TCRdb's table is partial and in-frame only. The data contain 76,000 or so clones, approximately 85% of them singletons. The specimen comprised CD4+ or CD8+ T cells sorted from blood, sampled in a trial of the OX40 agonist ivuxolimab. The source of these receptors is an adult with an advanced solid tumor such as melanoma, head and neck, liver or kidney cancer. CDR3s include the opening cysteine and the closing phenylalanine or tryptophan. D genes are given only for firm matches. Some rows mark clone size as missing; the rest say once, few, many or name a class of expanded clone.

j_gene,d_gene,abundance,len,v_gene,CDR3nt,CDR3aa
TRBJ2-5,-,-,14,TRBV18,TGTGCCAGCTCCACGCCTGCTAGCTCAGAGACCCAGTACTTC,CASSTPASSETQYF
TRBJ1-2,TRBD1,few,16,TRBV7-6,TGTGCCAGCAGCCCTTCTCCGGGACAGGGGATGGGGGGCTACACCTTC,CASSPSPGQGMGGYTF
TRBJ1-3,-,once,15,TRBV21-1,TGTGCCAGCAGCAAAAGGACATTCTCTGGAAACACCATATATTTT,CASSKRTFSGNTIYF
TRBJ2-7,-,-,15,TRBV5-8,TGTGCCAGCAGCTTTTGGGGGACACCACCCTACGAGCAGTACTTC,CASSFWGTPPYEQYF
TRBJ1-6,TRBD1,-,15,TRBV6-5,TGTGCCAGCAGTTATGGACAGGTCTATAATTCACCCCTCCACTTT,CASSYGQVYNSPLHF
TRBJ2-1,-,-,14,TRBV2,TGTGCCACTGAAGAAGGACTCGCCGGGAATGAGCAGTTCTTC,CATEEGLAGNEQFF
TRBJ1-2,-,-,13,TRBV18,TGTGCCAGCTCACCAGGGGAGGACTATGGCTACACCTTC,CASSPGEDYGYTF
TRBJ1-1,-,-,15,TRBV19,TGTGCCAGTAGTATCACCGCCAGGCAGAACACTGAAGCTTTCTTT,CASSITARQNTEAFF
TRBJ2-1,TRBD2,-,19,TRBV7-3,TGTGCCAGCAGCTACTCCGGGACTAGCGGGGCCAGCTCCTACAATGAGCAGTTCTTC,CASSYSGTSGASSYNEQFF
TRBJ1-4,TRBD1,few,15,TRBV4-1,TGCGCCAGCAGCCAACCGACAGGGCCCTATGAAAAACTGTTTTTT,CASSQPTGPYEKLFF
TRBJ2-7,TRBD1,-,16,TRBV2,TGTGCCAGCAGTTTAGTCCCGGGACAGCCGGCCTACGAGCAGTACTTC,CASSLVPGQPAYEQYF
TRBJ2-3,-,few,16,TRBV7-3,TGTGCCAGCAGCTTAGGTGCGGGGGCCCGCACAGATACGCAGTATTTT,CASSLGAGARTDTQYF
TRBJ1-1,-,-,14,TRBV15,TGTGCCACCAGCAGAGATACGGTGAACACTGAAGCTTTCTTT,CATSRDTVNTEAFF
TRBJ1-6,-,-,16,TRBV7-3,TGTGCCAGCAGCTTAGATGACCGCTCCTATAATTCACCCCTCCACTTT,CASSLDDRSYNSPLHF
TRBJ1-6,-,-,17,TRBV4-2,TGTGCCAGCAGCCGGGATCCTAGCGGGATTCGTGATTCACCCCTCCACTTT,CASSRDPSGIRDSPLHF
TRBJ2-7,-,-,13,TRBV18,TGTGCCAGTGCTCCGGGTAGCTCCTACGAGCAGTACTTC,CASAPGSSYEQYF
TRBJ1-1,-,-,16,TRBV30,TGTGCCTGGAGTGTAATGGGGGCCGCAGCCTTCCCGAGAGCTTTCTTT,CAWSVMGAAAFPRAFF
TRBJ2-7,-,-,14,TRBV9,TGTGCCAGCAGCGTTGGCGGGGCAAACTACGAGCAGTACTTC,CASSVGGANYEQYF
TRBJ1-2,-,-,15,TRBV11-2,TGTGCCAGCAGCCTGCTAGGGCAGGGGCGCTATGGCTACACCTTC,CASSLLGQGRYGYTF
TRBJ2-3,-,-,14,TRBV6-1,TGTGCCAGCAGTGAAGATTGGGTTGTGGATACGCAGTATTTT,CASSEDWVVDTQYF
TRBJ2-2,TRBD2,-,16,TRBV5-1,TGCGCCACCCAGACAGGGACTAGCGGGATAGGCGGGGAGCTGTTTTTT,CATQTGTSGIGGELFF
TRBJ1-4,-,-,13,TRBV29-1,TGCAGCGTTCGTCGCGGATTCGTCGGAAAACTGTTTTTT,CSVRRGFVGKLFF
TRBJ2-7,-,-,15,TRBV2,TGTGCCAGCAGTGAAGACTCCCCGGGCACCTACGAGCAGTACTTC,CASSEDSPGTYEQYF
TRBJ2-4,-,-,13,TRBV18,TGTGCCAGCTCACTCCCGGGAGTGAACATTCAGTACTTC,CASSLPGVNIQYF
TRBJ1-4,-,-,17,TRBV9,TGTGCCAGCAGCGCCCATGCCGACCCTGCAACTAATGAAAAACTGTTTTTT,CASSAHADPATNEKLFF
TRBJ1-3,-,-,14,TRBV5-1,TGCGCCAGCAGCTTGGTCGCGGATGGAAACACCATATATTTT,CASSLVADGNTIYF
TRBJ2-7,TRBD2,-,14,TRBV11-3,TGTGCCAGCAGCTTAGCAGGGAGGGCCTACGAGCAGTACTTC,CASSLAGRAYEQYF
TRBJ2-7,-,-,13,TRBV6-6,TGTGCCAGCAGTTACGGCGGGGCGGGGGAGCAGTACTTC,CASSYGGAGEQYF
TRBJ2-7,TRBD2,-,14,TRBV15,TGTGCCACCAGCAGAGGGACTAGCGGCTACGAGCAGTACTTC,CATSRGTSGYEQYF
TRBJ2-3,-,-,16,TRBV6-6,TGTGCCAGCAGTTACTTGGCACCGGCGGGCACAGATACGCAGTATTTT,CASSYLAPAGTDTQYF
TRBJ2-1,TRBD2,-,14,TRBV7-9,TGTGCCACCTCCCCGACTAGCGGGAACAATGAGCAGTTCTTC,CATSPTSGNNEQFF
TRBJ2-7,-,-,15,TRBV4-3,TGCGCCAGCAGCCAAGAGGGGACACATTCCTACGAGCAGTACTTC,CASSQEGTHSYEQYF
TRBJ2-7,-,few,13,TRBV7-2,TGTGCCAGCAGCGGAGGACACTCCTACGAGCAGTACTTC,CASSGGHSYEQYF
TRBJ1-1,-,-,11,TRBV21-1,TGTGCCAGCAGCCCGAACACTGAAGCTTTCTTT,CASSPNTEAFF
TRBJ1-1,-,-,14,TRBV5-8,TGTGCCAGCGAAGTCGGACAGTTGAACACTGAAGCTTTCTTT,CASEVGQLNTEAFF
TRBJ2-5,-,-,13,TRBV2,TGTGCCCGCTCTTGGGACTTGGGAGAGACCCAGTACTTC,CARSWDLGETQYF
TRBJ2-5,TRBD2,few,17,TRBV4-1,TGCGCCAGCAGCACCGGGACTAGCGGGAGGGGTCCAGAGACCCAGTACTTC,CASSTGTSGRGPETQYF
TRBJ2-1,-,-,15,TRBV14,TGTGCCAGCAGCCAAGTCGTTATTCGACTCAATGAGCAGTTCTTC,CASSQVVIRLNEQFF
TRBJ2-7,TRBD2,few,16,TRBV4-2,TGTGCCAGCAGCCAAGATCGGGGAGGGTTCGGTGGGGAGCAGTACTTC,CASSQDRGGFGGEQYF
TRBJ1-5,-,few,16,TRBV2,TGTGCCAGCAGTGAAGTTGGCCGCTCTAGCAATCAGCCCCAGCATTTT,CASSEVGRSSNQPQHF
TRBJ1-5,TRBD1,few,15,TRBV2,TGTGCCAGCAGTCGGGACAGGGGTGGCAATCAGCCCCAGCATTTT,CASSRDRGGNQPQHF
TRBJ2-7,-,-,9,TRBV6-6,TGTGCGTCGGGAGACGAGCAGTACTTC,CASGDEQYF
TRBJ2-2,-,many,14,TRBV19,TGTGCCAGTAGTATAGTGGCAGGGACCGGGGAGCTGTTTTTT,CASSIVAGTGELFF
TRBJ2-7,TRBD2,-,16,TRBV4-1,TGCGCCAGCAGCCAAGCCGCGGGGGGCCTCTCCTACGAGCAGTACTTC,CASSQAAGGLSYEQYF
TRBJ2-1,TRBD1,-,14,TRBV6-5,TGTGCCAGCAGACCGGGACAGGAATACAATGAGCAGTTCTTC,CASRPGQEYNEQFF
TRBJ1-2,TRBD1,-,17,TRBV4-1,TGCGCCAGCAGCCAAGATTCAGGGGGGGCATATGGGAATGGCTACACCTTC,CASSQDSGGAYGNGYTF
TRBJ2-7,TRBD2,-,14,TRBV6-1,TGTGCCAGCTCCCGATCTAGCGGGGGGTACGAGCAGTACTTC,CASSRSSGGYEQYF
TRBJ1-1,-,-,15,TRBV21-1,TGTGCCAGCAGCATCTGGGGACAGGGGGACACTGAAGCTTTCTTT,CASSIWGQGDTEAFF
TRBJ2-3,-,-,16,TRBV5-1,TGCGCCAGCAGCTTGGCCGGGACGGTGAGCACAGATACGCAGTATTTT,CASSLAGTVSTDTQYF
TRBJ2-7,-,-,13,TRBV12-5,TGTGCGACTGGGTGGGGTAGTGCCTACGAGCAGTACTTC,CATGWGSAYEQYF
TRBJ2-5,-,once,15,TRBV29-1,TGCAGCGTTGAAGATCTTGGTCGGCAGCGGGAGACCCAGTACTTC,CSVEDLGRQRETQYF
TRBJ1-1,TRBD1,-,13,TRBV5-6,TGTGCCAGCAGCTACCCCACAGGGGTTGGAGCTTTCTTT,CASSYPTGVGAFF
TRBJ2-3,TRBD2,-,18,TRBV7-2,TGTGCCAGCAGCTTAATACGGCTAGCGGGGGGGAACACAGATACGCAGTATTTT,CASSLIRLAGGNTDTQYF
TRBJ2-3,TRBD2,-,16,TRBV9,TGTGCCAGCAGCGCCGGACTAGCGGGGCTTGGGGATACGCAGTATTTT,CASSAGLAGLGDTQYF
TRBJ2-2,-,-,14,TRBV28,TGTGCCAGCATTGGGGTGACGAACACCGGGGAGCTGTTTTTT,CASIGVTNTGELFF
TRBJ2-7,-,-,14,TRBV12-5,TGTGCTAGTGGTTTGGCAGGGAGCTCCTACGAGCAGTACTTC,CASGLAGSSYEQYF
TRBJ2-3,-,-,12,TRBV30,TGTGCCTGGAGTGCGGGGTCTCGTACGCAGTATTTT,CAWSAGSRTQYF